The 32 T cell receptor beta chains reported below all come from one sample, sequenced in a study of blood T cell repertoires in COVID-19. TCRdb's copy holds only in-frame clones and misses some; the assay was immunoSEQ multiplex PCR. The repertoire holds about 210,000 clones, with approximately 89% as singletons. The sequenced material came from peripheral blood. All receptors derive from a middle-aged woman with acute or convalescent COVID-19.

This chain connects TRBV7-2 to TRBJ2-3; D remains unclear. This CDR3 is 17 amino acids long. Germline V gene lookup returns CDR1 SGHTA and CDR2 FQGNSA. Trimming stripped 6 bases from V and 1 base from J, with 20 bases between. The CDR3 DNA reads as TGTGCCAGCAGTCACAGAACCCTTCCCGATCGCACAGATACGCAGTATTTT. Translating it yields CASSHRTLPDRTDTQYF.

J is TRBJ1-1 and V is TRBV3-1 (or the pseudogene TRBV3-2), with D possibly TRBD1 on 6 matching bases. Trimming left V 1 base short and J 8 bases short, with 8 bases between. Germline CDR1 is LGHDT and CDR2 is YNNKEL (reference sequence). The length of the CDR3 is 12 residues. The CDR3 spells CASSQAQGEAFF. In nucleotides, the CDR3 is TGTGCCAGCAGCCAAGCCCAGGGGGAAGCTTTCTTT.

The genes are TRBV10-3 and TRBJ1-3; 7 nucleotides line up with TRBD1. The CDR3 consists of 16 residues. Unmatched junction bases numbered 9, after V lost 3 bases and J lost 4 bases. The V gene's germline CDR1 is ENHRY and CDR2 SYGVKD. CDR3: CAISDQEGARGNTIYF. DNA for the CDR3: TGTGCCATCAGTGACCAAGAGGGGGCAAGGGGAAACACCATATATTTT.

The chain uses TRBV7-8 and TRBJ1-1; D unresolved. V lost 5 bases, J lost 0 bases, and 10 bases lay in between. CDR1 SGHVS and CDR2 FQNEAQ come from the germline V gene. The CDR3 consists of 14 residues. In DNA form, the CDR3 reads TGTGCCAGCAGCGGCGGCGGATTGAACACTGAAGCTTTCTTT. The encoded protein is CASSGGGLNTEAFF.

The chain couples TRBV2 to TRBJ2-5; 10 bases are shared with TRBD2. The CDR3 spans 14 residues. Germline-derived CDR1 and CDR2 are SNHLY and FYNNEI. Germline trimming cut 6 bases from V and 2 bases from J; bases unmatched to any gene: 3. CDR3 in amino acids: CASSQRGGQETQYF. The CDR3 nucleotides read TGTGCCAGCAGCCAGCGGGGGGGACAAGAGACCCAGTACTTC.

This clone was observed a few times. The chain has TRBV10-3 and TRBJ2-1; 8 nucleotides match TRBD2. V lost 3 bases, J lost 0 bases, and 4 bases stayed unmatched. The V gene's germline CDR1 is ENHRY and CDR2 SYGVKD. This CDR3 region has 16 residues. The CDR3 sequence is CAISDGGGSSYNEQFF. The CDR3 DNA follows: TGTGCCATCAGTGACGGCGGGGGGAGCTCCTACAATGAGCAGTTCTTC.

The sample holds one count of this clone. The V gene is TRBV2, the J gene TRBJ1-5; TRBD1 is a possible D gene (6 bases). From germline, CDR1 is SNHLY and CDR2 FYNNEI. Trimming cost V 7 bases and J 2 bases, with 15 bases left between them. The CDR3 spans 15 residues. For the CDR3, the DNA is TGTGCCAGCACCGAGGGGGGGGCGGGCAATCAGCCCCAGCATTTT. Amino acid sequence: CASTEGGAGNQPQHF. Full variable domain (outside the CDR3, taken from reference TRBV2 and TRBJ1-5): EPEVTQTPSHQVTQMGQEVILRCVPISNHLYFYWYRQILGQKVEFLVSFYNNEISEKSEIFDDQFSVERPDGSNFTLKIRSTKLEDSAMYFCASTEGGAGNQPQHFGDGTRLSIL.

V gene TRBV2 combines with J gene TRBJ2-7; D perhaps matches TRBD1 (6 bases). The CDR3 is 12 residues long. V dropped 6 bases and J dropped 3 bases, with 9 bases sitting between them. Germline values: CDR1 SNHLY, CDR2 FYNNEI. The CDR3: CASRRGIYEQYV. The CDR3, as DNA: TGTGCCAGCAGAAGGGGGATCTACGAGCAGTACGTC.

The chain joins TRBV3-1 (or the pseudogene TRBV3-2) to TRBJ2-3; 13 bases agree with TRBD2. The CDR3 has 18 residues. With V trimmed by 1 base and J by 2 bases, 6 bases remained unmatched. CDR1 is LGHDT, CDR2 YNNKEL, per germline (reference sequence). The CDR3 spells CASSQARTSGGYTDTQYF. In nucleotides, the CDR3 is TGTGCCAGCAGCCAAGCGCGGACTAGCGGGGGCTACACAGATACGCAGTATTTT.

This chain joins TRBV24-1 and TRBJ1-1; perhaps TRBD1 as D (5 bases). The CDR3 has 13 residues. Germline CDR1 reads KGHDR; CDR2 reads SFDVKD. V lost 7 bases to trimming and J lost 3 bases, with 11 bases between them. Here the CDR3 DNA reads TGTGCCACCAGGGACACCTTGGACACTGAAGCTTTCTTT. The encoded protein is CATRDTLDTEAFF.

There are a few counts of this clone. V and J are TRBV7-9 and TRBJ1-1; D uncertain. V was cut by 0 bases and J by 5 bases, with 16 bases left in between. The length of the CDR3 is 16 residues. CDR1 and CDR2 (germline): SEHNR, FQNEAQ (reference sequence). The CDR3 DNA is TGTGCCAGCAGCTTAGCGTTGACTCCCGGAGGGACTGAAGCTTTCTTT. Protein product: CASSLALTPGGTEAFF.

The J gene is TRBJ1-1, the V gene TRBV19, with D perhaps matching TRBD1 (6 bases). CDR3 length: 13 amino acids. Germline assignment: CDR1 LNHDA and CDR2 SQIVND (reference sequence). The V gene lost 1 base and the J gene lost 6 bases, with 9 bases spanning the gap. The CDR3 bases are TGTGCCAGTAGTATAGTGGGGGCCGCTGAAGCTTTCTTT. Protein product: CASSIVGAAEAFF.

The chain is built from TRBV15 and TRBJ1-5; the match to TRBD1 covers 7 bases. CDR1 and CDR2 (germline): LNHNV, YYDKDF (reference sequence). The CDR3 has 16 amino acids. With V trimmed by 5 bases and J by 5 bases, 12 bases remained unmatched. In DNA form, the CDR3 reads TGTGCCACCAGCTTTTCGAGGAGAGGGGGCGATCAGCCCCAGCATTTT. As protein: CATSFSRRGGDQPQHF.

V is TRBV19 and J is TRBJ2-2; TRBD2 matches 9 bases. CDR1 LNHDA and CDR2 SQIVND come from the germline V gene (reference sequence). Trimming cost V 4 bases and J 1 base; bases outside gene matches: 4. The CDR3 runs to 16 residues. CDR3 nucleotide sequence: TGTGCCAGTAGTACGCGGGGGGGAATGAACACCGGGGAGCTGTTTTTT. This encodes CASSTRGGMNTGELFF.

This clone was seen a handful of times. The J gene is TRBJ1-4, the V gene TRBV5-1; 8 bases agree with TRBD1. V gave up 6 bases and J gave up 3 bases; unmatched junction bases: 1. The CDR3 totals 13 residues. CDR1 SGHRS and CDR2 YFSETQ come from the germline V gene. CDR3 nucleotide sequence: TGCGCCAGCACGGACAGGGCTAATGAAAAACTGTTTTTT. It codes for CASTDRANEKLFF.

The chain has TRBV2 and TRBJ1-6, with TRBD1 identical over 7 bases. V was pared by 4 bases and J by 5 bases, with 5 bases of the junction left unmatched. The V gene's germline CDR1 is SNHLY and CDR2 FYNNEI. This CDR3 has 15 residues. The CDR3 spells CASSGRTGNNSPLHF. DNA of the CDR3: TGTGCCAGCAGTGGTAGGACAGGAAATAATTCACCCCTCCACTTT.

The rearrangement uses TRBV15 and TRBJ1-5; TRBD1 matches 7 bases. The germline CDR1 and CDR2 sequences are LNHNV and YYDKDF (reference sequence). The CDR3 extends over 13 amino acids. J gave up 11 bases and V 8 bases, and 12 bases lay outside the gene matches. This CDR3 reads CATSGTEIRSQHF. As DNA, the CDR3 is TGTGCCACCTCCGGGACAGAGATCAGGTCCCAGCATTTT.

The V call is TRBV7-2, the J call TRBJ2-2; TRBD1 matches at 9 bases. Germline CDR1 is SGHTA and CDR2 is FQGNSA. The length of the CDR3 is 15 residues. After removal of 5 bases from V and 8 bases from J, the junction contained 9 bases not matched to a gene. The CDR3 region has the DNA TGTGCCAGCAGCCCAATCGGACAGGGGATGGGGGAGCTGTTTTTT. Protein: CASSPIGQGMGELFF.

V gene TRBV2 combines with J gene TRBJ2-7, with a tentative D call TRBD2 (6 bases). Trimming shortened V by 6 bases and J by 4 bases, and 13 bases separated the two germline ends. The CDR3 loop spans 13 amino acids. Germline V gives CDR1 SNHLY, CDR2 FYNNEI. CDR3 loop: CASRSAGSYEQYV. DNA of the CDR3: TGTGCCAGCAGGTCGGCGGGGTCGTACGAGCAGTACGTC.

This clone was detected once. The chain employs TRBV5-1 and TRBJ1-4; maybe TRBD1 (6 bases). Trimming removed 5 bases at V and 7 bases at J, with 15 bases between. Looked up from germline, CDR1 is SGHRS and CDR2 is YFSETQ. The CDR3 runs 14 residues. The CDR3 protein is CASRGTGSSEKLFF. DNA of the CDR3: TGCGCCAGCAGGGGAACAGGGTCTAGTGAAAAACTGTTTTTT.

The chain employs TRBV18 and TRBJ1-4; possible D gene TRBD1, 5 bases. The V end lost 6 bases, the J end lost 4 bases, and 12 bases lay between the germline ends. Germline V lookup: CDR1 KGHSH, CDR2 LQKENI. CDR3 size: 14 residues. In DNA form, the CDR3 reads TGTGCCAGCTCTCCGGGACTGAATAATGAAAAACTGTTTTTT. Its translation is CASSPGLNNEKLFF. Filled out from reference TRBV18 and TRBJ1-4, the complete variable domain reads NAGVMQNPRHLVRRRGQEARLRCSPMKGHSHVYWYRQLPEEGLKFMVYLQKENIIDESGMPKERFSAEFPKEGPSILRIQQVVRGDSAAYFCASSPGLNNEKLFFGSGTQLSVL.

The chain is built from TRBV3-1 (or the pseudogene TRBV3-2) and TRBJ1-4; TRBD1 is a possible D gene (5 bases). Germline assignment: CDR1 LGHDT and CDR2 YNNKEL (reference sequence). V was pared by 1 base and J by 7 bases, with 13 bases between. There are 15 residues in the CDR3. The CDR3 bases are TGTGCCAGCAGCCAAGCGGGGGGGGGTAGTGAAAAACTGTTTTTT. This gives the protein CASSQAGGGSEKLFF.

The chain has TRBV5-5 and TRBJ2-1; 7 nucleotides line up with TRBD1. From germline, CDR1 is SGHKS and CDR2 YYEKEE (reference sequence). CDR3 length: 16 amino acids. V was clipped by 4 bases and J by 3 bases; unmatched bases: 10. The CDR3 DNA sequence: TGTGCCAGCAGCCCAACCCGGGACAGCTACTACAATGAGCAGTTCTTC. Its translation: CASSPTRDSYYNEQFF. Full variable domain (missing parts from reference TRBV5-5 and TRBJ2-1): DAGVTQSPTHLIKTRGQQVTLRCSPISGHKSVSWYQQVLGQGPQFIFQYYEKEERGRGNFPDRFSARQFPNYSSELNVNALLLGDSALYLCASSPTRDSYYNEQFFGPGTRLTVL.

The chain is built from TRBV5-1 and TRBJ1-1; no firm D call. Germline CDR1 SGHRS, CDR2 YFSETQ. V lost 4 bases, J lost 0 bases, and 13 bases lay in between. This CDR3 comprises 15 residues. CDR3 nucleotides: TGCGCCAGCAGCCACCGGGCGGGGATGAACACTGAAGCTTTCTTT. It encodes CASSHRAGMNTEAFF.

The chain recombines TRBV5-1 with TRBJ1-1; the D is unclear. Germline V CDR1 and CDR2: SGHRS, YFSETQ. CDR3 length equals 14 residues. V shed 3 bases and J shed 0 bases, with 9 bases lying between them. The CDR3 region is CASSSEVVNTEAFF. DNA of the CDR3: TGCGCCAGCAGCTCAGAGGTAGTGAACACTGAAGCTTTCTTT.

This chain links TRBV24-1 with TRBJ2-1; perhaps TRBD1 as D (8 bases). V was pared by 1 base and J by 7 bases, with 13 bases between. This CDR3 is built from 15 residues. CDR1 and CDR2 from the germline V gene are KGHDR and SFDVKD. The CDR3 spells CATSDLQGGKNEQFF. The CDR3 nucleotides are TGTGCCACCAGTGATTTACAGGGGGGGAAGAATGAGCAGTTCTTC.

The chain has TRBV6-5 and TRBJ1-5; TRBD1 agrees at 8 bases. Germline V CDR1 and CDR2: MNHEY, SVGAGI. The CDR3 spans 14 residues. V gave up 6 bases and J gave up 7 bases; unmatched junction bases: 8. CDR3 coding DNA: TGTGCCAGCAGGCCAGGGGGCGCAGCACAGCCCCAGCATTTT. Translation: CASRPGGAAQPQHF.

On this clone: The sample holds other DNA sequences that translate to the same CDR3. J is TRBJ2-1 and V is TRBV19; D ambiguous. In germline, CDR1 is LNHDA, CDR2 SQIVND (reference sequence). The ends were cut back, 5 bases at V and 3 bases at J, with 5 bases in the middle. The CDR3 has 12 residues. The CDR3 spells CASSFSYNEQFF. The CDR3 nucleotides read TGTGCCAGTAGTTTTAGCTACAATGAGCAGTTCTTC.

The chain links TRBV3-1 (or the pseudogene TRBV3-2) to TRBJ1-6; D possibly corresponds to TRBD1 (5 bases). The CDR3 totals 15 residues. Trimming left V 4 bases short and J 8 bases short, with 15 bases between. Germline V gene sequence: CDR1 LGHDT, CDR2 YNNKEL (reference sequence). The CDR3 DNA sequence: TGTGCCAGCAGCCTCCAGGGTCCCGAATATTCACCCCTCCACTTT. It yields the protein CASSLQGPEYSPLHF.

The V call is TRBV5-1, the J call TRBJ2-2; tentatively, D is TRBD1 (6 bases). CDR3 length: 15 amino acids. With 0 bases removed from V and 6 bases from J, the gap between germline ends came to 12 bases. Germline V lookup: CDR1 SGHRS, CDR2 YFSETQ. CDR3 DNA sequence: TGCGCCAGCAGCTTGGCGGCAGGGGCGGCCGGGGAGCTGTTTTTT. Residues: CASSLAAGAAGELFF.

This clone was counted a single time. This chain links TRBV5-4 with TRBJ2-3; D is uncertain. The germline V and J ends were trimmed by 0 bases and 2 bases, with 13 bases remaining between them. Germline V gene sequence: CDR1 SGHNT, CDR2 YYREEE (reference sequence). This CDR3 has 16 amino acids. CDR3 in DNA: TGTGCCAGCAGCTTGGCAGGCAGGTGGGCCACAGATACGCAGTATTTT. It yields the protein CASSLAGRWATDTQYF.

This clone was seen a single time. The chain has TRBV24-1 and TRBJ2-7, with 9 positions matching TRBD1. Germline CDR1 reads KGHDR; CDR2 reads SFDVKD. V shed 4 bases, J shed 1 base, and the junction held 4 bases outside the gene matches. CDR3 length: 15 residues. The CDR3 spells CATSEEGTGSYEQYV. Written as DNA, the CDR3 is TGTGCCACCAGTGAGGAAGGGACAGGGTCCTACGAGCAGTACGTC.